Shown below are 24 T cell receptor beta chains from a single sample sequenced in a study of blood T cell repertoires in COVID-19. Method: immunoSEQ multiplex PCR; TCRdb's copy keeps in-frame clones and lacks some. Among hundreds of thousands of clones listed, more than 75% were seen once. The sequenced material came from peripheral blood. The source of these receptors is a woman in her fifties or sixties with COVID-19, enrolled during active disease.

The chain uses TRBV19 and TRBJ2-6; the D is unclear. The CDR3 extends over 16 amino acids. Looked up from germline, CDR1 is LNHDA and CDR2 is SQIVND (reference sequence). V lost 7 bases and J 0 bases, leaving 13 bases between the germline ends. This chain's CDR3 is CASTRDTFSGANVLTF. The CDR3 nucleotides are TGTGCCAGTACCCGCGACACATTCTCTGGGGCCAACGTCCTGACTTTC.

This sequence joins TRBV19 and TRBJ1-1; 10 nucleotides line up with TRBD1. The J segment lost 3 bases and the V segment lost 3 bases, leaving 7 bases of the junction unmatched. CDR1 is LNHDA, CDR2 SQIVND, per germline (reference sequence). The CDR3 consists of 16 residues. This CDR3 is CASSIRDRGLYTEAFF. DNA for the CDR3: TGTGCCAGTAGTATCCGGGACAGGGGTCTGTACACTGAAGCTTTCTTT.

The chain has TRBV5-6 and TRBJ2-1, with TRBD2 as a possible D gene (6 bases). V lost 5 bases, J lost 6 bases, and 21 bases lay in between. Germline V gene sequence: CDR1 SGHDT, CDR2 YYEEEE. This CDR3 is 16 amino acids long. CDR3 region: CASRIPGDSGVNEQFF. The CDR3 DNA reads TGTGCCAGCAGAATACCCGGGGACTCGGGGGTCAATGAGCAGTTCTTC.

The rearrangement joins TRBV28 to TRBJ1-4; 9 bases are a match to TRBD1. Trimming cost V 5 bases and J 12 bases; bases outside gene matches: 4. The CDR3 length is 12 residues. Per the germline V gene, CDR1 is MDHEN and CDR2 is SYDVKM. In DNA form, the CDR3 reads TGTGCCAGCAGTATACGACAGGGGGAACTGTTTTTT. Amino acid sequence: CASSIRQGELFF. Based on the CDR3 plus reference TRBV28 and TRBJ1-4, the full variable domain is DVKVTQSSRYLVKRTGEKVFLECVQDMDHENMFWYRQDPGLGLRLIYFSYDVKMKEKGDIPEGYSVSREKKERFSLILESASTNQTSMYLCASSIRQGELFFGSGTQLSVL.

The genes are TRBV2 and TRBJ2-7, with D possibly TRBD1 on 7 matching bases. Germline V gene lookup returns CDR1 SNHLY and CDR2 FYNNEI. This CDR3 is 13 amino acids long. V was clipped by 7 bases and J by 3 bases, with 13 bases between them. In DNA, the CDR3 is TGTGCCAGCACCCTGCAGGGGGGCTACGAGCAGTACTTC. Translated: CASTLQGGYEQYF.

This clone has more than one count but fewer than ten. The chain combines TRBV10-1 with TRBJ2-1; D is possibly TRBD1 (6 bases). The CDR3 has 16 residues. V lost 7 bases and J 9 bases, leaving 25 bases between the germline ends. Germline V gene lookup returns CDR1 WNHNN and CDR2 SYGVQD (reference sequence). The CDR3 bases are TGCGCCAGCACGGATCCCATCCGGGACAAATCGGGTGAGCAGTTCTTC. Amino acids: CASTDPIRDKSGEQFF.

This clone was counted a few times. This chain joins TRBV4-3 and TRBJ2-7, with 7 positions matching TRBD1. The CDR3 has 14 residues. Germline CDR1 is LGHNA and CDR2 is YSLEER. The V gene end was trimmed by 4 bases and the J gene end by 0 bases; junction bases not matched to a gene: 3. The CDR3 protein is CASSLTGDSYEQYF. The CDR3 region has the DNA TGCGCCAGCAGCCTCACAGGGGACTCCTACGAGCAGTACTTC.

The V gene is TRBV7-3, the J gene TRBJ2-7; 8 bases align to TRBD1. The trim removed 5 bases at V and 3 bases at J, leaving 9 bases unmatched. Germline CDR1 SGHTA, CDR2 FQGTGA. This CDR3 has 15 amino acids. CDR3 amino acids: CASSPGPGQVYEQYF. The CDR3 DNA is TGTGCCAGCAGCCCCGGTCCGGGACAGGTCTACGAGCAGTACTTC. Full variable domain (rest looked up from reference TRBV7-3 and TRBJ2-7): GAGVSQTPSNKVTEKGKYVELRCDPISGHTALYWYRQSLGQGPEFLIYFQGTGAADDSGLPNDRFFAVRPEGSVSTLKIQRTERGDSAVYLCASSPGPGQVYEQYFGPGTRLTVT.

The CDR3 coding sequence is TGTGCCAGCACCCGCGGGGAGAACTCCTACAATGAGCAGTTCTTC. Translated: CASTRGENSYNEQFF. V usage is TRBV7-8 and J usage is TRBJ2-1; D perhaps matches TRBD2 (6 bases). Trimming stripped 7 bases from V and 0 bases from J, with 13 bases between. The germline V gene has CDR1 SGHVS and CDR2 FQNEAQ. The CDR3 covers 15 residues. The variable domain in full, with the rest retrieved from reference TRBV7-8 and TRBJ2-1, is GAGVSQSPRYKVAKRGQDVALRCDPISGHVSLFWYQQALGQGPEFLTYFQNEAQLDKSGLPSDRFFAERPEGSVSTLKIQRTQQEDSAVYLCASTRGENSYNEQFFGPGTRLTVL.

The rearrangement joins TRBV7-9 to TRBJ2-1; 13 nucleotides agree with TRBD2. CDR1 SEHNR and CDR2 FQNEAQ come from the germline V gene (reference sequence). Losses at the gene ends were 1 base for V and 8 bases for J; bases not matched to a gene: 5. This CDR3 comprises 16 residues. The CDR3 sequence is CASSLGTSGSLDEQFF. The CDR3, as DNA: TGTGCCAGCAGCTTAGGGACTAGCGGGAGTCTGGATGAGCAGTTCTTC.

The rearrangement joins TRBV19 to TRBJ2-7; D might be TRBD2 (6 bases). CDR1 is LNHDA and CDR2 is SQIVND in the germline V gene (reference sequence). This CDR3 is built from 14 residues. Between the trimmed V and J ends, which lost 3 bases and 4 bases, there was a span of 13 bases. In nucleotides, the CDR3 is TGTGCCAGTAGTATGGGACTCGCGGGATACGAGCAGTACTTC. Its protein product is CASSMGLAGYEQYF.

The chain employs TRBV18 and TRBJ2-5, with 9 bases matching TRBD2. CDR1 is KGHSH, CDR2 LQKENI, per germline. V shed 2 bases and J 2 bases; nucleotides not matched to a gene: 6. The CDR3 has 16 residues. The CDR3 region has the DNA TGTGCCAGCTCACCAACCCTAGCGGGAACTCAAGAGACCCAGTACTTC. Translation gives CASSPTLAGTQETQYF.

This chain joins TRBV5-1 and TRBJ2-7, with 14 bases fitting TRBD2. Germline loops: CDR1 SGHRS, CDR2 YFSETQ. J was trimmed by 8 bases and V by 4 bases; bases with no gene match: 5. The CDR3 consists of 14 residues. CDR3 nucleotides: TGCGCCAGCAGCGTGGGACTAGCGGGAGAAAAGCAGTACTTC. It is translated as CASSVGLAGEKQYF.

CDR3 residues: CASSFPYNEQFF. Written as DNA, the CDR3 is TGTGCCAGCAGCTTTCCTTACAATGAGCAGTTCTTC. The chain recombines TRBV5-6 with TRBJ2-1; no clear D. The CDR3 covers 12 residues. Trimming stripped 2 bases from V and 4 bases from J, with 4 bases between. Looked up from germline, CDR1 is SGHDT and CDR2 is YYEEEE. Combining the CDR3 with reference TRBV5-6 and TRBJ2-1 gives the whole variable domain DAGVTQSPTHLIKTRGQQVTLRCSPKSGHDTVSWYQQALGQGPQFIFQYYEEEERQRGNFPDRFSGHQFPNYSSELNVNALLLGDSALYLCASSFPYNEQFFGPGTRLTVL.

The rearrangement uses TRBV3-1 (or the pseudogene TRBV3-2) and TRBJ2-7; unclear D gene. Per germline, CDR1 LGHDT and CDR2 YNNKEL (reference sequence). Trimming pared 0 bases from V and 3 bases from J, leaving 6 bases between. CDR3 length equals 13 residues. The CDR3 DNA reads TGTGCCAGCAGCCAAGATCTAAACTACGAGCAGTACTTC. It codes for CASSQDLNYEQYF.

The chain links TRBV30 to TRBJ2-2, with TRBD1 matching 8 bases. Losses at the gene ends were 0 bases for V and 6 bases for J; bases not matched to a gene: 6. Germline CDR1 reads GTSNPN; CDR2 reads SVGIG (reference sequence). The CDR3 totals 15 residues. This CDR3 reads CAWSVVSGGPGELFF. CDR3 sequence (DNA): TGTGCCTGGAGTGTAGTGTCAGGGGGCCCCGGGGAGCTGTTTTTT.

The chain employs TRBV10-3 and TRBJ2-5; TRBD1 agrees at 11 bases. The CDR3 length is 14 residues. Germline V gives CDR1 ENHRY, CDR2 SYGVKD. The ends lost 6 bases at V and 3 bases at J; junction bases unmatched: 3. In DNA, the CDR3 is TGTGCCATCAGACCGGGACAGGGGGAAGAGACCCAGTACTTC. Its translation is CAIRPGQGEETQYF.

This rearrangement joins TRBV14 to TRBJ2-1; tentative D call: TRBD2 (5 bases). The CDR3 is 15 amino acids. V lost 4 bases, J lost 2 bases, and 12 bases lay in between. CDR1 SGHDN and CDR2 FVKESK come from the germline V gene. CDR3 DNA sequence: TGTGCCAGCAGCCGGGCGGGCTCCCCCTACAATGAGCAGTTCTTC. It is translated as CASSRAGSPYNEQFF.

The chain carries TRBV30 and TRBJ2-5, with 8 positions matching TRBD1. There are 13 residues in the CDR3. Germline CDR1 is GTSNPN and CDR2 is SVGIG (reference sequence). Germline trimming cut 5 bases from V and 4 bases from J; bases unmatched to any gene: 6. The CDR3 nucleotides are TGTGCCTGGGCAGGGGGCTTGGCAGAGACCCAGTACTTC. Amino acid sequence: CAWAGGLAETQYF. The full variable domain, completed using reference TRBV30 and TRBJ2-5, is SQTIHQWPATLVQPVGSPLSLECTVEGTSNPNLYWYRQAAGRGLQLLFYSVGIGQISSEVPQNLSASRPQDRQFILSSKKLLLSDSGFYLCAWAGGLAETQYFGPGTRLLVL.

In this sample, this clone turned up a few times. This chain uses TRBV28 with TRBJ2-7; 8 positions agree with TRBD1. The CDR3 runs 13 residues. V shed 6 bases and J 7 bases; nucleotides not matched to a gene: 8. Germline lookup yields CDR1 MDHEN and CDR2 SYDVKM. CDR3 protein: CASRAGWTGEQYF. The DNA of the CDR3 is TGTGCCAGCAGAGCAGGGTGGACAGGGGAGCAGTACTTC.

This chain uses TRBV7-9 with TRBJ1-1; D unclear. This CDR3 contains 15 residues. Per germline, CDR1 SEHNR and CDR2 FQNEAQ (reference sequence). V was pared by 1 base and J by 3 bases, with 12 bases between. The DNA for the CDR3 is TGTGCCAGCAGCTTAGGGGCCCTTACGGACACTGAAGCTTTCTTT. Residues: CASSLGALTDTEAFF.

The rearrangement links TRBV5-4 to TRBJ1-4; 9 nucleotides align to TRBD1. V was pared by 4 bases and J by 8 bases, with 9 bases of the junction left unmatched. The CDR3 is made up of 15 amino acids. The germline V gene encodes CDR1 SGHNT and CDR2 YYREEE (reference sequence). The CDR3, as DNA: TGTGCCAGCAGCGGGGGACAGGGTGGGAGAGAAAAACTGTTTTTT. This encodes CASSGGQGGREKLFF.

CDR3 sequence reads: CASSSSFNEQFF. Written as DNA, the CDR3 is TGTGCCAGCAGCTCAAGCTTTAATGAGCAGTTCTTC. V and J are TRBV11-3 and TRBJ2-1; the D is unclear. The V gene lost 4 bases and the J gene lost 7 bases, with 8 bases spanning the gap. The CDR3 covers 12 residues. Germline V CDR1 and CDR2: SGHNT, YENEEA.

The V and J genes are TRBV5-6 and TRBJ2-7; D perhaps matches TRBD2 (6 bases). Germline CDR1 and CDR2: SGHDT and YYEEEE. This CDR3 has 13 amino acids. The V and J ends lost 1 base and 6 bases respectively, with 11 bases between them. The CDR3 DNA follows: TGTGCCAGCAGCTTGTATGGCGGGGCCGAGCAGTACTTC. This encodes CASSLYGGAEQYF.